The T cell receptor beta chain under discussion was sequenced for a study of blood T cells in healthy people across ages. Study-level points and caveats: Naive T cell percentage by flow cytometry tracked strongly with beta diversity.

CDR1 is KGHDR and CDR2 is SFDVKD in the germline V gene. This CDR3 has 15 amino acids. Trimming shortened V by 3 bases and J by 5 bases, and 13 bases separated the two germline ends. Ranging in age from roughly 6 to 90, the donors were healthy Caucasian individuals from Russia. Every sample had a minimum of 6.5 million PBMCs isolated. Each sample yielded at least 5 micrograms of PBMC total RNA. This clonotype was seen repeatedly, ten times or more. Antigen: not known. Next came a second PCR, run for about 6 to 12 cycles, which used a sample-barcoded 5' primer along with a J-beta primer mix. TCRdb reanalysed the 5' RACE reads using MiXCR and keeps one entry per CDR3 protein. The sample includes 1.5 million or so distinct CDR3 sequences, roughly 45% seen only once; the top ten take less than 8%.

The source of this sequence is a woman in her late teens or twenties in good health. The gene calls are TRBV24-1 and TRBJ2-1; D is unresolved. Sequences were obtained from blood. Here the CDR3 DNA reads TGTGCCACCAGTGATCAGGCAATCCCCAACAATGAGCAGTTCTTC. Protein sequence: CATSDQAIPNNEQFF.